This TCR beta chain was identified during a study of T cell changes during pregnancy in multiple sclerosis (dated by TCRdb to between 2018 and 2021). For the wider study: Changes in the T cell repertoire over the course of pregnancy were examined in this study in women with multiple sclerosis.

The library came from the immunoSEQ multiplex PCR assay. The table comes from immuneACCESS by way of TCRdb, which keeps in-frame sequences with V and J called. Part of the clones is missing from these tables; in studies checked, under half for an unresolved V gene and the rest for unknown reasons. Across this sample there are approximately 48,000 clones, with approximately 90% seen only once. 0.35% to 0.4% of the sample goes to the ten largest clones. The CDR3 has 17 amino acids, counting the end cysteine and phenylalanine. The only DNA kept is the CDR3, 51 bases in frame from the first base. Here V drops 4 bases and J drops 0 bases, and the junction holds 6 bases not matched to any gene. CDR1 and CDR2 were assigned from the germline V gene as SGHRS and YFSETQ. With respect to this clone: Its specific antigen is unknown. No base quality information exists; no much larger clone differs at one position.

The sample consisted of CD4+ T cells from peripheral blood mononuclear cells, taken after pregnancy. The V and J genes are TRBV5-1 and TRBJ2-3; the junction holds 12 bases that match TRBD2. This receptor was obtained from a female donor with multiple sclerosis, enrolled in a pregnancy study. The CDR3 here reads CASSAGLAGLSTDTQYF. The sequence in DNA is TGCGCCAGCAGCGCCGGACTAGCGGGACTTAGCACAGATACGCAGTATTTT.